The rows below give T cell receptor beta chains drawn from one sample of a study of shared clonotypes between healthy human individuals. Measured with immunoSEQ multiplex PCR; TCRdb has only the in-frame clones, and not every one. Of under 550,000 clones listed, roughly 95% are singletons. Sequences were obtained from naive CD4+ T cells sorted from blood. The receptors stem from a woman aged 25 to 39 in good health. CDR3s include the opening cysteine and the closing phenylalanine or tryptophan. D genes are given only for firm matches. The size entry is marked missing in some rows and otherwise reads once, few, many or a size class.

v_gene,abundance,j_gene,len,d_gene,CDR3nt,CDR3aa
TRBV6-1,.,TRBJ2-1,16,TRBD1,TGTGCCAGCAGTGAAAGCGGCAGGGGGCCGTACAATGAGCAGTTCTTC,CASSESGRGPYNEQFF
TRBV5-1,.,TRBJ1-4,15,.,TGCGCCAGCAGCTCGGAGGCGGGTAGCGTGAAAAAACTGTTTTTT,CASSSEAGSVKKLFF
TRBV10-3,.,TRBJ2-7,16,TRBD2,TGTGCCATCAAAGCGACCCTGACTAGCGCAGAGTACGAGCAGTACTTC,CAIKATLTSAEYEQYF
TRBV2,.,TRBJ2-5,13,.,TGTGCCAGCAGTGATCGGAGGAAAGAGACCCAGTACTTC,CASSDRRKETQYF
TRBV19,few,TRBJ1-5,13,.,TGTGCCAGTAGCGACTCAGGGGATCAGCCCCAGCATTTT,CASSDSGDQPQHF
TRBV11-3,once,TRBJ2-7,15,TRBD2,TGTGCCAGCAGTCCCGGCCTAGCGGGAGGTGACGAGCAGTACTTC,CASSPGLAGGDEQYF
TRBV18,.,TRBJ2-5,15,.,TGTGCCAGCTCACGCAACAGGGAGGCGGCAGAGACCCAGTACTTC,CASSRNREAAETQYF
TRBV5-1,.,TRBJ2-1,15,TRBD2,TGCGCCAGCAGCTCGACTAGCGGGATTTTGAATGAGCAGTTCTTC,CASSSTSGILNEQFF
TRBV5-1,.,TRBJ2-2,16,TRBD1,TGCGCCAGCAGCTCCCGACAGGGATTGAACACCGGGGAGCTGTTTTTT,CASSSRQGLNTGELFF
TRBV19,.,TRBJ2-7,16,TRBD1,TGTGCCAGTAGTATTGGTCTGGGACAGGGGCGGGTCGAGCAGTACTTC,CASSIGLGQGRVEQYF
TRBV28,.,TRBJ2-7,14,.,TGTGCCAGCAGTACCGAAGGGCTACCTCCCGAGCAGTACTTC,CASSTEGLPPEQYF
TRBV6-5,.,TRBJ1-1,15,TRBD1,TGTGCCAGCAGTTACGACAGGGGAGCGAACACTGAAGCTTTCTTT,CASSYDRGANTEAFF
TRBV4-1,.,TRBJ1-2,14,.,TGCGCCAGCAGCCAAGTTGGTACGGACTATGGCTACACCTTC,CASSQVGTDYGYTF
TRBV27,.,TRBJ2-3,15,.,TGTGCCAGCAGTTTGGGCAGGGGAGTTACAGATACGCAGTATTTT,CASSLGRGVTDTQYF
TRBV12-2,once,TRBJ2-2,18,.,TGTGCAAGTCGCTTACCCCTAGCGGGAGGCGCGAACACCGGGGAGCTGTTTTTT,CASRLPLAGGANTGELFF
TRBV7-3,.,TRBJ2-7,13,.,TGTGCCAGCAGCTTAATTAGGGGGAACGAGCAGTACTTC,CASSLIRGNEQYF
TRBV7-8,.,TRBJ1-2,14,.,TGTGCCAGCAGCCCAACAGGGTCTCCGTATGGCTACACCTTC,CASSPTGSPYGYTF
TRBV28,once,TRBJ1-2,12,.,TGTGCCAGCATAGACAATAACTATGGCTACACCTTC,CASIDNNYGYTF
TRBV30,.,TRBJ2-7,15,.,TGTGCCTGGAGTGTACAAGTGGGAGTTGCCTACGAGCAGTACTTC,CAWSVQVGVAYEQYF
TRBV5-1,.,TRBJ2-7,16,TRBD2,TGCGCCAGCAGCCCCGGACTAGCGGGAGCGAGCGACGAGCAGTACTTC,CASSPGLAGASDEQYF
TRBV6-1,once,TRBJ2-3,13,TRBD2,TGTGCCAGCAGGCCAGCGGGACCAGATACGCAGTATTTT,CASRPAGPDTQYF
TRBV11-2,.,TRBJ2-1,13,.,TGTGCCAGCAGTTCCGACAACTACAATGAGCAGTTCTTC,CASSSDNYNEQFF
TRBV5-8,.,TRBJ1-1,15,.,TGTGCCAGCAGCGGGAAGTACAGAATGAACACTGAAGCTTTCTTT,CASSGKYRMNTEAFF
TRBV6-5,.,TRBJ1-6,15,TRBD1,TGTGCCAGCAGTCGGCAGGGGGGTCTCAATTCACCCCTCCACTTT,CASSRQGGLNSPLHF
TRBV28,.,TRBJ2-7,14,TRBD2,TGTGCCAGCAGTTTTCCTGGGACTACCTACGAGCAGTACTTC,CASSFPGTTYEQYF
TRBV19,.,TRBJ2-7,16,.,TGTGCCAGTAGTCCGAAACGTCCGCCAGCGTCCTACGAGCAGTACTTC,CASSPKRPPASYEQYF
TRBV9,.,TRBJ2-2,16,.,TGTGCCAGCAGCGTAGAGATTAGCGTATACACCGGGGAGCTGTTTTTT,CASSVEISVYTGELFF
TRBV7-4,.,TRBJ1-5,19,TRBD1,TGTGCCAGCAGTAGACACCTGGGACAGGGAAGACTTAACAATCAGCCCCAGCATTTT,CASSRHLGQGRLNNQPQHF
TRBV5-1,.,TRBJ1-4,15,.,TGCGCCAGCAGCATGGACGTAACAACTAATGAAAAACTGTTTTTT,CASSMDVTTNEKLFF
TRBV18,once,TRBJ1-2,18,TRBD1,TGTGCCAGCTCACCACGTCGAGGGACAGGGGGTGATAACTATGGCTACACCTTC,CASSPRRGTGGDNYGYTF
TRBV5-4,.,TRBJ2-7,15,TRBD2,TGTGCCAGCAGCTTGGCTAGCGGGACCGCCTACGAGCAGTACTTC,CASSLASGTAYEQYF
TRBV10-3,.,TRBJ2-3,13,.,TGTGCCATCAGTGAGTTGGGGACAGATACGCAGTATTTT,CAISELGTDTQYF
TRBV7-6,.,TRBJ2-7,17,TRBD2,TGTGCCAGCAGCTTAGCTCCTATAGCGGGAGGGCCGAACGAGCAGTACTTC,CASSLAPIAGGPNEQYF
TRBV27,.,TRBJ2-7,18,TRBD2,TGTGCCAGCAGTTCCTCCCCGTGGTATGCGGGAGGGATCTACGAGCAGTACTTC,CASSSSPWYAGGIYEQYF
TRBV4-2,.,TRBJ2-6,17,.,TGTGCCAGCAGTTACTCTGGCGTATCCTCTGGGGCCAACGTCCTGACTTTC,CASSYSGVSSGANVLTF
TRBV28,.,TRBJ2-6,18,.,TGTGCCAGCAATGGGGGACTGTCCTTCTTCTCTGGGGCCAACGTCCTGACTTTC,CASNGGLSFFSGANVLTF
TRBV18,.,TRBJ2-1,15,TRBD1,TGTGCCAGCTCCCTAGGGACAGGGAGCTACAATGAGCAGTTCTTC,CASSLGTGSYNEQFF
TRBV7-9,.,TRBJ2-7,14,TRBD1,TGTGCCAGCAGGGCCCGGGACAGCCCCTACGAGCAGTACTTC,CASRARDSPYEQYF
TRBV2,.,TRBJ2-7,12,.,TGTGCCAGCGGGGACGGCTCCTACGAGCAGTACTTC,CASGDGSYEQYF
TRBV11-2,.,TRBJ2-1,12,.,TGTGCCAGCAGCTTAGGATTGCATGAGCAGTTCTTC,CASSLGLHEQFF
TRBV29-1,.,TRBJ2-4,12,.,TGCAGCGTAAGTCTAGCCAAAAACATTCAGTACTTC,CSVSLAKNIQYF
TRBV29-1,.,TRBJ1-5,15,.,TGCAGCGTTGTCGAGTTCCTTGGAGGGAATCAGCCCCAGCATTTT,CSVVEFLGGNQPQHF
TRBV5-1,.,TRBJ1-1,14,TRBD1,TGCGCCAGCAGTTTGATCGACAGGGGAACTGAAGCTTTCTTT,CASSLIDRGTEAFF
TRBV12-5,.,TRBJ2-1,17,TRBD2,TGTGCTAGTGGTTTGGAAACGCTAGCGGGAGCCCCCGATGAGCAGTTCTTC,CASGLETLAGAPDEQFF
TRBV2,.,TRBJ1-5,14,.,TGTGCCAGCAGTTTTGGACAGTCCAATCAGCCCCAGCATTTT,CASSFGQSNQPQHF
TRBV4-1,.,TRBJ2-7,17,TRBD2,TGCGCCAGCAGCCAAGGGTACGCGGGGGGGAGGTCCTACGAGCAGTACTTC,CASSQGYAGGRSYEQYF
TRBV10-3,.,TRBJ2-7,18,.,TGTGCCATCAGTAACCGTCCTCGGACTGTTAGCGTCTCCTACGAGCAGTACTTC,CAISNRPRTVSVSYEQYF
TRBV7-9,.,TRBJ2-7,15,TRBD2,TGTGCCAGCAGCTCAGGACTAGATCTAGCTAACGAGCAGTACTTC,CASSSGLDLANEQYF
TRBV7-9,.,TRBJ2-5,14,TRBD1,TGTGCCAGCAGCCCTACACAGGGGATCGAGACCCAGTACTTC,CASSPTQGIETQYF
TRBV19,.,TRBJ1-5,15,TRBD1,TGTGCCAGTAGCCTTGACAGGGGTAGCAATCAGCCCCAGCATTTT,CASSLDRGSNQPQHF
TRBV18,.,TRBJ2-7,15,.,TGTGCCAGCTCATCGACAGCTAGGGGTACCTACGAGCAGTACTTC,CASSSTARGTYEQYF
TRBV28,.,TRBJ1-6,17,TRBD1,TGTGCCAGCAGTCCGCGGGGCTACCGGGACAGCAATTCACCCCTCCACTTT,CASSPRGYRDSNSPLHF